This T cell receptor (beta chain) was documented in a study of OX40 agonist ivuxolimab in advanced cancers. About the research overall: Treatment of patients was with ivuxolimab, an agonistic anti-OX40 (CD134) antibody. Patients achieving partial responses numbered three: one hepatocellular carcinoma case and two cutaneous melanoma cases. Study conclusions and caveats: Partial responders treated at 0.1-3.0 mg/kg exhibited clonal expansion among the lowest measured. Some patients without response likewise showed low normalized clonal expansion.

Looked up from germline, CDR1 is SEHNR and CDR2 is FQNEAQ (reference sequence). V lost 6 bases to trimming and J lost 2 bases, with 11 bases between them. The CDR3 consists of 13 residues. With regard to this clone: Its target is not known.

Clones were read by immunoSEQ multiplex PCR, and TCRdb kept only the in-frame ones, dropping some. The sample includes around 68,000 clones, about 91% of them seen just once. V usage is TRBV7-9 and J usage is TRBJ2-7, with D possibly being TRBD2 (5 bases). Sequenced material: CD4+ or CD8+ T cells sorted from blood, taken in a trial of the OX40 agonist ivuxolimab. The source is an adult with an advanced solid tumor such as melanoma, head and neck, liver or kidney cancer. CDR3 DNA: TGTGCCAGCAGTCGACGGGAAGCCTACGAGCAGTACTTC. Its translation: CASSRREAYEQYF.